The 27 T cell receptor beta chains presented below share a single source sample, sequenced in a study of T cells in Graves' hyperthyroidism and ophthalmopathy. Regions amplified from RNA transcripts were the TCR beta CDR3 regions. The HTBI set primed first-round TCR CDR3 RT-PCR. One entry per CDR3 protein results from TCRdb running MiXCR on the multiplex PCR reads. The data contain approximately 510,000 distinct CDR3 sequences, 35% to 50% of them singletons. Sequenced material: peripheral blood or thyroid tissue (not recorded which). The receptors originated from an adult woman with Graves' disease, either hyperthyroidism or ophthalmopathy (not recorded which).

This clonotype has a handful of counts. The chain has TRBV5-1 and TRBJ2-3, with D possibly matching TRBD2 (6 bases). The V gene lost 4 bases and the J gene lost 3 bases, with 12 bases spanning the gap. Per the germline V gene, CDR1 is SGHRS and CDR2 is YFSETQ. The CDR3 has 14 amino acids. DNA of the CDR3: TGCGCCAGCAGCCCCGGCAGCGGGACAGATACGCAGTATTTT. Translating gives CASSPGSGTDTQYF.

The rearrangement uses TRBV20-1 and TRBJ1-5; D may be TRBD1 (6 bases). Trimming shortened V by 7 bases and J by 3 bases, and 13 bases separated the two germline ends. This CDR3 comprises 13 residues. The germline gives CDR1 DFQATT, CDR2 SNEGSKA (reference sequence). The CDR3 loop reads CSVPGGPNQPQHF. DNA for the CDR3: TGCAGTGTGCCGGGGGGCCCCAATCAGCCCCAGCATTTT.

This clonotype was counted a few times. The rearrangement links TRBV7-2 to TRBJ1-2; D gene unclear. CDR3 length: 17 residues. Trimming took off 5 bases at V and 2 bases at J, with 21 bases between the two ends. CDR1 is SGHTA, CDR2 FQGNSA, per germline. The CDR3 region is CASSRDGVSIRNYGYTF. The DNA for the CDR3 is TGTGCCAGCAGCCGAGACGGGGTATCCATCCGGAACTATGGCTACACCTTC.

CDR3 sequence reads: CSARIQDNSPLHF. CDR3 sequence (DNA): TGCAGTGCTAGAATACAGGATAATTCACCCCTCCACTTT. The rearrangement uses TRBV20-1 and TRBJ1-6; possible D gene TRBD1, 5 bases. CDR1 DFQATT and CDR2 SNEGSKA come from the germline V gene (reference sequence). The CDR3 loop spans 13 amino acids. V was pared by 2 bases and J by 5 bases, with 7 bases between.

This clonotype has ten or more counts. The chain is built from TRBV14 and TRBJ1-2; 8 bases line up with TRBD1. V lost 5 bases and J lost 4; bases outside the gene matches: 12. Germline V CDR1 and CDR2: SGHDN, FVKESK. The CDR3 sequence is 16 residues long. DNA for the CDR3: TGTGCCAGCAGCTATTCTCAGGGGGCTCGAGGCTATGGCTACACCTTC. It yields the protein CASSYSQGARGYGYTF.

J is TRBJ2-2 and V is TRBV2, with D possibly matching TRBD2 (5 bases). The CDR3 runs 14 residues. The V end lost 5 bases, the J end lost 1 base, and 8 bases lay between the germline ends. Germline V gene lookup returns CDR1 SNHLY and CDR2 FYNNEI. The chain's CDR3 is CASSSAVNTGELFF. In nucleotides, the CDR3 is TGTGCCAGCAGTTCAGCGGTGAACACCGGGGAGCTGTTTTTT.

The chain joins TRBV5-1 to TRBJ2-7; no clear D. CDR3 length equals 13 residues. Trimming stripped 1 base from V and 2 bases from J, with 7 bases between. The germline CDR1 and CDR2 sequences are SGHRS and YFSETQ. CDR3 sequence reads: CASSLYGTYEQYF. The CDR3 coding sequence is TGCGCCAGCAGCTTGTACGGAACCTACGAGCAGTACTTC.

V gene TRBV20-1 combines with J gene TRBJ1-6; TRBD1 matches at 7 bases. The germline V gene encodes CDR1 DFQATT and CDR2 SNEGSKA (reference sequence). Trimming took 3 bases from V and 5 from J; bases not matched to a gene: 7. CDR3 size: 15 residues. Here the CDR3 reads CSASTGQSDNSPLHF. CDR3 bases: TGCAGTGCTAGCACGGGACAGAGCGATAATTCACCCCTCCACTTT.

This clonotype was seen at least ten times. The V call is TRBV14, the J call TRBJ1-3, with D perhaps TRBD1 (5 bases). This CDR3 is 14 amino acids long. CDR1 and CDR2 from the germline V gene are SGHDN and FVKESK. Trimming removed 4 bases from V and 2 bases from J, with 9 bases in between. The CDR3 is CASSPLGPGNTIYF. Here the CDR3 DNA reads TGTGCCAGCAGCCCCTTGGGGCCTGGAAACACCATATATTTT.

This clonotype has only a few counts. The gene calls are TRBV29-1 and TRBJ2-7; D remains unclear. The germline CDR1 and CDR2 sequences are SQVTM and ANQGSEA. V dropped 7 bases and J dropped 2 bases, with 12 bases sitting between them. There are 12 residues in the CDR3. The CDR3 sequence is CSAEAGTYEQYF. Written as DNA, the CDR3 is TGCAGCGCAGAAGCAGGTACCTACGAGCAGTACTTC.

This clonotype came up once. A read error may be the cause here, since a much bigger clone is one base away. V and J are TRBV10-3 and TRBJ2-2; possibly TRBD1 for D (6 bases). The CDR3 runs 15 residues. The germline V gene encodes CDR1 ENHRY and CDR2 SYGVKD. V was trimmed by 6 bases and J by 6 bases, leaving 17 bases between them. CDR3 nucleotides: TGTGCCATCAGATCCCAGGGGTTGTTCCCCGGGGAGCTGTTTTTT. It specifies CAIRSQGLFPGELFF.

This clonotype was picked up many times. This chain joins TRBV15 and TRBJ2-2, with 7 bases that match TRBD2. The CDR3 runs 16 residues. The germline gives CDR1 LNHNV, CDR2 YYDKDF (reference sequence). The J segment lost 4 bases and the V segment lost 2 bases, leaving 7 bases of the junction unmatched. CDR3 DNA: TGTGCCACCAGCAGAACTGGGGGGGTAGGCACCGGGGAGCTGTTTTTT. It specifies CATSRTGGVGTGELFF.

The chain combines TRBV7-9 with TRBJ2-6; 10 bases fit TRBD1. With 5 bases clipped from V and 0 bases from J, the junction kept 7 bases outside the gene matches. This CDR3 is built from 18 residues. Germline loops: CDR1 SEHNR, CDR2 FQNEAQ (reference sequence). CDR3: CASSAGQGEGSGANVLTF. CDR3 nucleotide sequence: TGTGCCAGCAGCGCTGGACAGGGGGAGGGCTCTGGGGCCAACGTCCTGACTTTC.

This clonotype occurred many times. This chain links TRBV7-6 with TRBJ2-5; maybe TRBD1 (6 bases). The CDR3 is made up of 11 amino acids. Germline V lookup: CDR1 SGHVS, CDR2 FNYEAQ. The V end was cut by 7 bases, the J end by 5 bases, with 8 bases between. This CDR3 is CASNQGETQYF. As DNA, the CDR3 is TGTGCCAGCAACCAGGGGGAGACCCAGTACTTC. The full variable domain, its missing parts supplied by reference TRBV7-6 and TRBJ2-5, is GAGVSQSPRYKVTKRGQDVALRCDPISGHVSLYWYRQALGQGPEFLTYFNYEAQQDKSGLPNDRFSAERPEGSISTLTIQRTEQRDSAMYRCASNQGETQYFGPGTRLLVL.

The CDR3 DNA follows: TGTGCCAGCAGAGGAGGGGGCTTCGAGACCCAGTACTTC. It is translated as CASRGGGFETQYF. The V and J genes are TRBV28 and TRBJ2-5; D may be TRBD1 (7 bases). The V end lost 6 bases, the J end lost 5 bases, and 13 bases lay between the germline ends. The CDR3 extends over 13 amino acids. Germline V gene sequence: CDR1 MDHEN, CDR2 SYDVKM.

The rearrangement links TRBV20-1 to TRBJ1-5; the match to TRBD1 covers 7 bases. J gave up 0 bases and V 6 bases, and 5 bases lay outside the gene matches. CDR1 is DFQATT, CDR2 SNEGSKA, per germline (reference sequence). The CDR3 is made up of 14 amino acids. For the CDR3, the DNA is TGCAGTGCAGGCACAGGGGATAGCAATCAGCCCCAGCATTTT. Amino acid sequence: CSAGTGDSNQPQHF.

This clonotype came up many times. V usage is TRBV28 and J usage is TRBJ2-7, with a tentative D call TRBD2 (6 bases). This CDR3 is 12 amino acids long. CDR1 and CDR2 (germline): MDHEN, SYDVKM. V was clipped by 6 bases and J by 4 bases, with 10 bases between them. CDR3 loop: CASRGGEYEQYF. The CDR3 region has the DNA TGTGCCAGCAGAGGAGGGGAATACGAGCAGTACTTC.

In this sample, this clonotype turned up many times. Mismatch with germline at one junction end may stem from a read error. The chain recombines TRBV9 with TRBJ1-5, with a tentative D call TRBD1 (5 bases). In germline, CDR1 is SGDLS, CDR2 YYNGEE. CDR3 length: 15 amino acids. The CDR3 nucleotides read TGTGCCAGCAGCGTAGATGGCAGGGAGAATCACCCCCAGCATTTT. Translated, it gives CASSVDGRENHPQHF.

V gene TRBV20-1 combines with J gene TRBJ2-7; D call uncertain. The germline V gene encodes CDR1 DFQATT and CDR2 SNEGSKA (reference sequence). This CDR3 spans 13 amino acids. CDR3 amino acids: CTAERRRFYEQYF. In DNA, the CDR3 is TGCACCGCGGAGAGGCGGAGATTCTACGAGCAGTACTTC.

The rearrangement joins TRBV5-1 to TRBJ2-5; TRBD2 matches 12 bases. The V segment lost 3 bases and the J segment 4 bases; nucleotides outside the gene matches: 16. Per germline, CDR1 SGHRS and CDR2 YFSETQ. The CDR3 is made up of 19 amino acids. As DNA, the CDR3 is TGCGCCAGCAGCTCGGGACTAGCGGGCTTCCAGGGGCAGGGAGAGACCCAGTACTTC. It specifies CASSSGLAGFQGQGETQYF.

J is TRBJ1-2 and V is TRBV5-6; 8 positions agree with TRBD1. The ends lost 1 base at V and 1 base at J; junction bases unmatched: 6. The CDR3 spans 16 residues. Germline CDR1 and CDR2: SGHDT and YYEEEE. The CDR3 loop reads CASSLPGQAYNYGYTF. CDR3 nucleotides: TGTGCCAGCAGCTTGCCGGGACAGGCCTATAACTATGGCTACACCTTC.

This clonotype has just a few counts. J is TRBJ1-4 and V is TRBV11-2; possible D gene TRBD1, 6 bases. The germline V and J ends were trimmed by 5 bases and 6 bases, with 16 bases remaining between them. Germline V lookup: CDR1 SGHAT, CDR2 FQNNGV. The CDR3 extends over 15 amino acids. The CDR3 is CASSQDPGGDEKLFF. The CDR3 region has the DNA TGTGCCAGCAGCCAAGATCCCGGGGGCGATGAAAAACTGTTTTTT.

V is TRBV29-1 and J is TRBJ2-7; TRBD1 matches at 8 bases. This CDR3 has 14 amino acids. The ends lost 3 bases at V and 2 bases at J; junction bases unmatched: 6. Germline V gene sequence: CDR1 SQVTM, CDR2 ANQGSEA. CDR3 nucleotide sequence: TGCAGCGTTGAGGCCGACAGGGGCCCCTACGAGCAGTACTTC. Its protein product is CSVEADRGPYEQYF.

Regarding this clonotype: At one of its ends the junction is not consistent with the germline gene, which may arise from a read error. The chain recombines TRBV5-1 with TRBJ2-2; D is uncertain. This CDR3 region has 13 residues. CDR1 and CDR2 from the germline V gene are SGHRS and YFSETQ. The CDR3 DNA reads TGCGCCAGCAGGTCTCCGAACATCGGGGAGCTGTTTTTT. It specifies CASRSPNIGELFF.

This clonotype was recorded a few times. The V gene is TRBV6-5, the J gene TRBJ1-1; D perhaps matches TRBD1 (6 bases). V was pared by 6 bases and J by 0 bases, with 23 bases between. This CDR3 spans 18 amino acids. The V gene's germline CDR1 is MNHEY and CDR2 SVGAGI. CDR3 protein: CASRTTGPELKMNTEAFF. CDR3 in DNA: TGTGCCAGCAGAACTACAGGGCCCGAATTGAAGATGAACACTGAAGCTTTCTTT.

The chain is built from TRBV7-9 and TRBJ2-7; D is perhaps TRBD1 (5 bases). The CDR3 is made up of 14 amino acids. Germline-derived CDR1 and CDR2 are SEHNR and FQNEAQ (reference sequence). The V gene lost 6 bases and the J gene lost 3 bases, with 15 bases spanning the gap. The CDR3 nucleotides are TGTGCCAGCAGAATCGGACATTCTGACTACGAGCAGTACTTC. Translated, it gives CASRIGHSDYEQYF. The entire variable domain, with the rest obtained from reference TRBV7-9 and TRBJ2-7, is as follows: DTGVSQNPRHKITKRGQNVTFRCDPISEHNRLYWYRQTLGQGPEFLTYFQNEAQLEKSRLLSDRFSAERPKGSFSTLEIQRTEQGDSAMYLCASRIGHSDYEQYFGPGTRLTVT.

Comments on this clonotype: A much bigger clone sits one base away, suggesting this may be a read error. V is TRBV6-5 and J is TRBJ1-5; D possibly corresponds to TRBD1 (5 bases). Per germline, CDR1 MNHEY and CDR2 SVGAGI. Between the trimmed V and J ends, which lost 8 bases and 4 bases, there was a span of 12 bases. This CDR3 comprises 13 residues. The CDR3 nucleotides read TGTGCCAGCGGGGCCCGGCGAAATCAGCCCCAGCATTTT. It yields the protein CASGARRNQPQHF.